This T cell receptor (beta chain) originates from a study of breast tumors, draining lymph nodes, adjacent tissues. Using its own MiXCR run on the multiplex PCR reads, TCRdb lists one record per CDR3 protein. Altogether about 46,000 distinct CDR3 sequences are present, under 30% being singletons, with the ten largest covering 6.5% to 8%. The CDR3 runs 15 residues. V was trimmed by 6 bases and J by 10 bases, leaving 22 bases between them. CDR1 is LNHDA, CDR2 SQIVND, per germline (reference sequence). This clonotype was obtained from a female donor with breast cancer. Some clones in this sample may be carry-over from other donors' samples. V is TRBV19 and J is TRBJ2-1; TRBD2 is a possible D gene (7 bases). Sequenced input: breast tumor tissue. CDR3 loop: CASSPFRGGPWEQFF. CDR3 nucleotide sequence: TGTGCCAGTAGCCCCTTTAGGGGGGGGCCATGGGAGCAGTTCTTC.